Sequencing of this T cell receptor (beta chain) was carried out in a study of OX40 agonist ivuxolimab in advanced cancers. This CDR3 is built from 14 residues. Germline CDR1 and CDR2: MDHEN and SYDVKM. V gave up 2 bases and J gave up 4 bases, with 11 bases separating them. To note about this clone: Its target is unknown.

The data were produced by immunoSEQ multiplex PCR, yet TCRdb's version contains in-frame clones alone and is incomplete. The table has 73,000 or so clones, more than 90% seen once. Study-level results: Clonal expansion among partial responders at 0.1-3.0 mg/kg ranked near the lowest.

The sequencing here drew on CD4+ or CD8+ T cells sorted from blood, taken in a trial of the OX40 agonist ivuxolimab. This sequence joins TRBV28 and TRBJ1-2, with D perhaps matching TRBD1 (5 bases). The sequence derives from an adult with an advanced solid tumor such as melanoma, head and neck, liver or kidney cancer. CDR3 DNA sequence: TGTGCCAGCAGTTTACAGGGTGGGACCTATGGCTACACCTTC. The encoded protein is CASSLQGGTYGYTF.